This T cell receptor beta chain emerged from a study of blood T cell repertoires in COVID-19. Whole-study context: Material from acute and convalescent COVID-19 was sourced from the United States, Italy and Spain. PBMCs, B-cell-depleted T cells, or T cells were the source of the cDNA or gDNA that made up the material.

Seattle's enrolled individuals joined amid active infection and were then monitored longitudinally. The CDR3 sequence is 16 residues long. V was cut by 5 bases and J by 2 bases, with 19 bases left in between. Per germline, CDR1 SGHTS and CDR2 YDEGEE. Authors' analysis steps: Using reference gene primer amplification, nucleated cell counts were estimated. Measured with immunoSEQ multiplex PCR; TCRdb has only the in-frame clones, and not every one. That table furnishes V, J and clone size, whereas the DNA furnished D and trimming. Among some 75,000 clones listed, around 88% were seen once. The V gene is TRBV5-8, the J gene TRBJ2-5, with D tentatively TRBD1 (6 bases). Sequenced sample: peripheral blood. This sequence originates from a man of 80 years or more with COVID-19, enrolled during active disease. CDR3 sequence: CASSPGQRLDQETQYF. The DNA of the CDR3 is TGTGCCAGCAGTCCCGGACAGCGTTTAGATCAAGAGACCCAGTACTTC.